Below, one T cell receptor beta chain is given with its context. Its antigen target is currently unknown. Sequencing was performed on donors who were patients with carbamazepine-induced Stevens-Johnson syndrome or toxic epidermal necrolysis (CBZ-SJS/TEN). The peripheral blood repertoires were obtained from CBZ-SJS/TEN patients of Han Chinese origin (about five) and European origin (roughly six). Next-generation sequencing was used to profile the T cell receptor repertoires of patients with drug-induced severe cutaneous adverse reactions in a search for drug-specific clonotypes. The RNA was isolated from either blister cells of skin lesions or peripheral blood mononuclear cells. These data come from a study of T cells in severe cutaneous drug reactions (dated by TCRdb to the late 2010s). In terms of the full investigation: Recruitment took place between the early 2010s and the late 2010s, drawing patients from Taiwan, Thailand and a European registry network. Only patients with a probable or definite SJS/TEN or DRESS diagnosis by RegiSCAR criteria were enrolled. The Naranjo algorithm and the ALDEN drug causality algorithm were used to assign the culprit drug. Patients in either the acute or the recovery stage provided biological samples, such as blister fluids/cells and PBMC. The study paired bulk TCR sequencing with single-cell sequencing, quantitative PCR validation, functional assays and transgenic mouse experiments. Libraries used iRepertoire multiplex PCR; authors cited a comparison showing similar capture of abundant clonotypes across iRepertoire and 5' RACE methods with or without UMI. What the research found in general, with its limitations: A public TCRbeta CDR3 was found in all seven CBZ-SJS/TEN blister samples (mean about 13%) but was undetectable or scarce in tolerant-control and healthy-donor PBMC. Whether the public TCR generalizes to SJS/TEN caused by other drugs was noted by the authors as still needing further study.

Library preparation used the iRepertoire multiplex PCR system with TCR subtype-specific primers for both bulk and single-cell sequencing. Multiplex PCR with primers aimed at the V, D and J gene regions produced the bulk TCR beta libraries. Roughly 95-550 ng of RNA per sample served as input for bulk TCR library preparation. Bulk TCR beta amplicons were sequenced on an Illumina MiSeq. The original pipeline was this. Sample misassignments and low-quality sequencing reads were removed through quality control steps. CDR3 was defined as the amino acids lying between the Y[YFLI]C motif of the V-gene and the [FW]GXGT motif of the J-segment. CDR3 clonotypes and TRBV and TRBJ gene assignments were based on the IMGT database. Per-sample TRBV expression was normalized to the mean of the same gene in PBMC from under 50 healthy donors. Following reprocessing of the reads by TCRdb, the data hold one row per CDR3 protein sequence and no DNA is available. What appears here as the V and J calls and clone size reflects TCRdb's work, not the paper's. The sample table on file contains just over 20,000 distinct CDR3 sequences. The top ten clones comprise under 8.5% of the sample.

This clonotype originated in a human donor with toxic epidermal necrolysis, a severe cutaneous drug reaction. The sequencing sample was made of PBMCs.

The CDR3 is CASSIGWNSGNEQFF. The rearrangement combines TRBV19 with TRBJ2-1. The CDR3 has 15 amino acids, counting the end cysteine and phenylalanine. The entry carries no DNA sequence. Per the germline V gene (reference sequence), LNHDA is the CDR1 and SQIVND is the CDR2.